A selection of T cell receptor beta chains follows, all from one sample in a study of OX40 agonist ivuxolimab in advanced cancers. This table comes from immunoSEQ multiplex PCR, and its TCRdb copy is limited to in-frame clones, with some not included. The repertoire has some 40,000 clones, around 89% of them found once; the top ten carry roughly 0.51%. Sequenced here: CD4+ or CD8+ T cells sorted from blood, sampled in a trial of the OX40 agonist ivuxolimab. The receptors derive from an adult with an advanced solid tumor such as melanoma, head and neck, liver or kidney cancer. Both conserved end residues are part of each CDR3. D genes are given only for firm matches. Size is stated for part of the rows, as once, few or many counts, or as a class when the clone is expanded.

D	V	J	size	CDR3	DNA
TRBD1	TRBV15	TRBJ1-5	once	CATSRGQGNQPQHF	TGTGCCACCAGCAGAGGACAGGGGAATCAGCCCCAGCATTTT
-	TRBV5-1	TRBJ2-2	-	CASSLPGGRTGELFF	TGCGCCAGCAGCTTACCCGGGGGGCGGACCGGGGAGCTGTTTTTT
TRBD1	TRBV19	TRBJ2-3	once	CASSVQGALDTQYF	TGTGCCAGTAGCGTACAGGGGGCTTTAGATACGCAGTATTTT
-	TRBV5-1	TRBJ2-6	once	CASMKTSGANVLTF	TGCGCCAGCATGAAAACATCTGGGGCCAACGTCCTGACTTTC
-	TRBV20-1	TRBJ1-1	few	CSARGEMIAFF	TGCAGTGCTAGAGGAGAGATGATAGCTTTCTTT
-	TRBV6-5	TRBJ1-2	-	CASGRSGANYGYTF	TGTGCCAGCGGGCGCTCTGGAGCTAACTATGGCTACACCTTC
-	TRBV5-5	TRBJ1-3	-	CASSRGDSGNTIYF	TGTGCCAGCAGCCGGGGGGATTCTGGAAACACCATATATTTT
-	TRBV10-1	TRBJ2-5	-	CASSAGHQETQYF	TGCGCCAGCAGTGCCGGGCACCAAGAGACCCAGTACTTC
-	TRBV7-8	TRBJ2-2	-	CASTGEIGLAQTHHPRTGELFF	TGTGCCAGCACCGGAGAAATCGGACTGGCTCAGACCCATCATCCTCGCACCGGGGAGCTGTTTTTT
-	TRBV19	TRBJ1-1	once	CASKRRTVEFEAFF	TGTGCCAGTAAAAGAAGGACAGTCGAATTCGAAGCTTTCTTT
TRBD1	TRBV28	TRBJ2-5	-	CASTKGAPGTQYF	TGTGCCAGCACCAAGGGGGCCCCGGGGACCCAGTACTTC
TRBD1	TRBV19	TRBJ1-1	-	CASSLIGTAPSNEAFF	TGTGCCAGTAGTCTCATTGGGACAGCACCTTCGAATGAAGCTTTCTTT
-	TRBV7-9	TRBJ2-1	-	CASSLGSGGPTRKYNEQFF	TGTGCCAGCAGCTTAGGTAGTGGGGGCCCCACCCGGAAATACAATGAGCAGTTCTTC
-	TRBV11-2	TRBJ2-2	-	CASSLDRQGQTGELFF	TGTGCCAGCAGCTTAGATCGGCAGGGGCAAACCGGGGAGCTGTTTTTT
TRBD1	TRBV6-5	TRBJ2-7	-	CASSARDRGGHEQYF	TGTGCCAGCAGTGCTCGGGACAGGGGTGGCCACGAGCAGTACTTC
-	TRBV6-6	TRBJ2-2	-	CASSYGAGELFF	TGTGCCAGCAGTTACGGAGCCGGGGAGCTGTTTTTT
TRBD1	TRBV5-5	TRBJ1-2	-	CASSLQGEGGYTF	TGTGCCAGCAGCTTACAGGGGGAGGGTGGCTACACCTTC
-	TRBV5-4	TRBJ1-4	-	CASSFRPGPSTTYNEKLFF	TGTGCCAGCAGTTTTCGGCCGGGACCCTCCACAACTTACAATGAAAAACTGTTTTTT
-	TRBV4-2	TRBJ2-5	few	CASSHPGGLVGSEGQETQYF	TGTGCCAGCAGCCACCCAGGGGGGCTAGTGGGTTCCGAGGGGCAAGAGACCCAGTACTTC
-	TRBV6-1	TRBJ1-1	-	CASRANTEAFF	TGTGCCAGCAGGGCGAACACTGAAGCTTTCTTT
-	TRBV6-1	TRBJ2-7	-	CASVSGAAGSYEQYF	TGTGCCAGCGTTTCGGGGGCGGCCGGCTCCTACGAGCAGTACTTC
-	TRBV9	TRBJ2-2	once	CASSGQGIGELFF	TGTGCCAGCAGCGGCCAGGGGATCGGGGAGCTGTTTTTT